The rows below give T cell receptor beta chains drawn from one sample of a study of type 1 and type 2 diabetes patients. Via MiXCR, TCRdb re-called the multiplex PCR reads, giving one row per CDR3 protein. The repertoire has 280,000 or so distinct CDR3 sequences, around 47% of them found once; the top ten carry roughly an eighth. The sequenced sample was peripheral blood mononuclear cells (PBMCs). Every receptor here comes from a young man with type 2 diabetes. The CDR3 runs from the conserved cysteine through the conserved F or W. The D gene is left open where the match is weak. Size is omitted from some rows. Given values are once, few, many or a class for expanded clones.

CASSVGSGRGTTYEQYF TGTGCCAGCAGCGTAGGTAGCGGGAGGGGAACAACCTACGAGCAGTACTTC TRBD2 TRBV9 . TRBJ2-7
CASSLVMTGGETQYF TGTGCCAGCAGCTTAGTTATGACAGGGGGGGAGACCCAGTACTTC TRBD1 TRBV7-2 . TRBJ2-5
CASKDYGAYNEQFF TGTGCCAGCAAGGACTACGGAGCTTACAATGAGCAGTTCTTC . TRBV12-3/TRBV12-4 few TRBJ2-1
CASSQRGGDGYGYTF TGCGCCAGCAGCCAACGAGGGGGGGATGGCTATGGCTACACCTTC . TRBV4-3 once TRBJ1-2
CASSWTGLRSYNEQFF TGTGCCAGCAGCTGGACAGGGTTGAGGTCCTACAATGAGCAGTTCTTC TRBD1 TRBV12-3/TRBV12-4 . TRBJ2-1
CAWSVGTGGRGYEQYF TGTGCCTGGAGTGTTGGGACAGGGGGTCGGGGCTACGAGCAGTACTTC TRBD1 TRBV30 few TRBJ2-7
CASAQETQYF TGTGCCAGCGCCCAAGAGACCCAGTACTTC . TRBV2 few TRBJ2-5
CAISEEGTGYQPQHF TGTGCCATCAGTGAGGAAGGGACAGGGTACCAGCCCCAGCATTTT TRBD1 TRBV10-3 few TRBJ1-5
CSAREIGDLYEQYF TGCAGTGCTAGAGAGATCGGAGACCTCTACGAGCAGTACTTC . TRBV20-1 few TRBJ2-7
CAWSVNRDGTQYF TGTGCCTGGAGTGTCAACAGGGATGGGACCCAGTACTTC . TRBV30 . TRBJ2-5
CASSEGGGWDEQYF TGTGCCAGCAGTGAAGGCGGGGGCTGGGACGAGCAGTACTTC . TRBV6-6 few TRBJ2-7
CSVLYPSGANVLTF TGCAGCGTGCTATATCCCTCTGGGGCCAACGTCCTGACTTTC . TRBV29-1 . TRBJ2-6
CASSFRGLWDEQYF TGTGCCAGCAGTTTCAGGGGCCTTTGGGACGAGCAGTACTTC . TRBV12-3/TRBV12-4 . TRBJ2-7
CATGTGYEKLFF TGTGCCACCGGGACAGGGTATGAAAAACTGTTTTTT TRBD1 TRBV15 many TRBJ1-4
CASSFPSGAYNEQFF TGTGCCAGCAGCTTCCCTAGCGGGGCTTACAATGAGCAGTTCTTC TRBD2 TRBV7-9 . TRBJ2-1
CASSLLPSGGEEEQYF TGTGCCAGCAGCTTACTTCCTAGCGGGGGGGAGGAGGAGCAGTACTTC TRBD2 TRBV7-2 few TRBJ2-7
CASNLEGSNEQFF TGTGCCAGCAACCTTGAGGGCTCAAATGAGCAGTTCTTC . TRBV2 . TRBJ2-1
CASSWGTNEKLFF TGTGCCAGCAGTTGGGGGACTAATGAAAAACTGTTTTTT . TRBV6-6 few TRBJ1-4
CAISESGHGGEAFF TGTGCCATCAGTGAGTCTGGACACGGCGGTGAAGCTTTCTTT . TRBV6-6 . TRBJ1-1
CATGHPNTEAFF TGTGCCACCGGACACCCGAACACTGAAGCTTTCTTT . TRBV19 few TRBJ1-1
CASSLRTGETQYF TGTGCCAGCAGCCTCCGGACTGGGGAGACCCAGTACTTC . TRBV7-3 . TRBJ2-5
CAWSVRSGSLNEQFF TGTGCCTGGAGTGTACGGAGCGGGAGCTTGAATGAGCAGTTCTTC TRBD2 TRBV30 few TRBJ2-1
CASSLAGSGETQYF TGTGCCAGCAGTTTAGCCGGGTCCGGAGAGACCCAGTACTTC . TRBV12-3/TRBV12-4 . TRBJ2-5
CASCVAGTGIYEQYF TGTGCCAGCTGCGTAGCCGGGACAGGGATATACGAGCAGTACTTC TRBD1 TRBV19 . TRBJ2-7
CASSFSGSGETQYF TGTGCCAGCAGTTTCAGCGGGAGCGGTGAGACCCAGTACTTC TRBD2 TRBV28 few TRBJ2-5
CASSVRASTDTQYF TGTGCCAGCAGTGTCAGGGCGAGCACAGATACGCAGTATTTT . TRBV25-1 many TRBJ2-3
CASSPGQGGTQYF TGTGCCAGCAGCCCAGGGCAGGGGGGTACGCAGTATTTT . TRBV9 . TRBJ2-3
CASTWDRGGDSPLHF TGTGCCAGTACCTGGGACAGGGGAGGTGATTCACCCCTCCACTTT TRBD1 TRBV19 . TRBJ1-6
CASSGTGKNTEAFF TGTGCCAGCAGTGGGACAGGGAAGAACACTGAAGCTTTCTTT TRBD1 TRBV2 . TRBJ1-1
CASSLRQGKGGYTF TGTGCCAGCAGCCTAAGACAGGGGAAGGGCGGCTACACCTTC TRBD1 TRBV7-8 many TRBJ1-2
CSVPAPAGEDNEQFF TGCAGCGTTCCCGCCCCCGCGGGAGAGGACAATGAGCAGTTCTTC TRBD2 TRBV29-1 . TRBJ2-1
CASSPSGLAGGGETQYF TGTGCCAGCAGCCCCTCCGGGCTAGCGGGAGGAGGGGAGACCCAGTACTTC TRBD2 TRBV14 . TRBJ2-5
CATSRGREETQYF TGTGCCACCAGCAGGGGTAGAGAAGAGACCCAGTACTTC . TRBV15 . TRBJ2-5
CASSQVGTGGEKLFF TGTGCCAGCAGCCAAGTCGGGACAGGGGGGGAAAAACTGTTTTTT TRBD1 TRBV14 . TRBJ1-4
CASSQDKTSGSTEQFF TGTGCCAGCAGCCAAGATAAGACTAGCGGGAGCACTGAGCAGTTCTTC TRBD2 TRBV14 . TRBJ2-1
CSAISFMGIWGYTF TGCAGTGCTATTAGTTTTATGGGGATTTGGGGCTACACCTTC . TRBV20-1 . TRBJ1-2
CASSLGLARQETQYF TGTGCCAGCAGCCTCGGACTAGCGCGCCAAGAGACCCAGTACTTC TRBD2 TRBV7-9 . TRBJ2-5
CASTSELGPTYEQYF TGTGCCAGCACCTCGGAACTAGGGCCAACCTACGAGCAGTACTTC . TRBV2 . TRBJ2-7
CASGNYYNEQFF TGTGCCAGCGGGAACTACTACAATGAGCAGTTCTTC . TRBV2 . TRBJ2-1
CASSWIQGSNTEAFF TGTGCCAGCAGCTGGATTCAGGGAAGTAACACTGAAGCTTTCTTT . TRBV7-2 . TRBJ1-1
CASSAPFGANVLTF TGTGCCAGCAGTGCCCCCTTTGGGGCCAACGTCCTGACTTTC . TRBV2 many TRBJ2-6
CASSLGFGGELFF TGTGCCAGCAGTTTGGGGTTCGGCGGGGAGCTGTTTTTT . TRBV27 . TRBJ2-2
CASTDVGRELFF TGTGCCAGCACCGATGTAGGACGGGAGCTGTTTTTT . TRBV28 . TRBJ2-2
CASSFWGPGQGANEQFF TGTGCCAGCAGCTTTTGGGGACCTGGACAGGGGGCAAATGAGCAGTTCTTC TRBD1 TRBV11-3 once TRBJ2-1